This entry describes one TCR beta chain. The antigen remains undetermined. A read error is likely here: a far larger clone is one base away. Genomic DNA was the source, and TCR beta CDR3 was amplified from it by two-round multiplex PCR. The first PCR round targeted every TRBV and TRBJ gene with specific primers. TCRdb analysed the multiplex PCR reads with MiXCR anew, one entry per CDR3 protein. Altogether about 31,000 distinct CDR3 sequences are present, roughly two fifths being singletons, with the ten largest covering 15%. This record comes from a study of prognosis after radiotherapy for stage I lung cancer. The wider study: Radiotherapy was SBRT in 3 to 5 fractions with a biologically effective dose of at least 100 Gy.

The CDR3 is 14 amino acids. Looked up from germline, CDR1 is MNHEY and CDR2 is SVGEGT. Study observations and caveats: A drop in unique TCR clone counts was seen after stereotactic body radiation therapy, median around 10,000 versus 6,900. Lower values of Shannon entropy after stereotactic body radiation therapy were seen in patients who developed distant metastases.

The material was PBMCs, obtained before or after stereotactic body radiation therapy (not recorded which). V and J are TRBV6-2 or TRBV6-3 and TRBJ2-7; TRBD1 aligns across 11 bases. This TCR was sampled from a donor of 50 years or more with non-small cell lung cancer. CDR3 sequence reads: CVSTKGTGGYEQYF. The CDR3 DNA follows: TGTGTCAGCACCAAAGGGACAGGGGGCTACGAGCAGTACTTC.